This TCR beta chain was captured by sequencing in a study of blood T cell repertoires in COVID-19. Study overall: Researchers got acute and convalescent COVID-19 samples from the United States, Italy and Spain. Sources were T cells, B-cell-depleted T cells, or PBMCs; the material itself was cDNA or gDNA.

The germline gives CDR1 SQVTM, CDR2 ANQGSEA. The CDR3 consists of 14 residues. V was trimmed by 4 bases and J by 6 bases, leaving 19 bases between them. How the authors handled the data: Amplification with reference gene primers provided the estimates of nucleated cell counts. Profiling relied on immunoSEQ multiplex PCR, and the TCRdb table lists in-frame clones only, not all of them. V, J and clone size derive from that table, while D and trimming were established from the DNA sequence. The data show 270,000 or so clones, roughly nine tenths seen once. The origin of this receptor is a man aged 35 to 55 with active or convalescent COVID-19. This chain connects TRBV29-1 to TRBJ2-7; a possible D gene is TRBD1 (6 bases). The sample was peripheral blood. CDR3 protein: CSVVALAGVGEQYF. The CDR3 DNA follows: TGCAGCGTTGTAGCGCTGGCAGGGGTCGGCGAGCAGTACTTC.